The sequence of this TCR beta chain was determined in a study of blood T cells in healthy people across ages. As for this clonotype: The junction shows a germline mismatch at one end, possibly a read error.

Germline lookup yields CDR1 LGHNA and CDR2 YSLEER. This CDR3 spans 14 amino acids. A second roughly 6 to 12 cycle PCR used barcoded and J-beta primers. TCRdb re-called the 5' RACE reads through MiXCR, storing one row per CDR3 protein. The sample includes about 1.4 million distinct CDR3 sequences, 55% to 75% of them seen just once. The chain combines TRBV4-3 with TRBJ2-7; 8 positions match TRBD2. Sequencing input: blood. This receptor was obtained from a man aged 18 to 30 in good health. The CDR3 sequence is CAGSRGLGSYEQYF. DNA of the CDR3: TGCGCCGGCAGCCGGGGACTAGGGTCCTACGAGCAGTACTTC.